Below are 14 T cell receptor beta chains sequenced from a single sample in a study of T cell responses to AZD1222 COVID-19 vaccine. Profiled with immunoSEQ multiplex PCR; TCRdb holds only in-frame clones, not every one. This sample has some 180,000 clones; about 92% occur once, and the top ten carry roughly 1.3%. The specimen comprised peripheral blood, sampled on day 0 of AZD1222 vaccination. The receptors derive from an adult in good health.

This clone was seen a single time. The CDR3 spells CASSGGSGNTIYF. CDR3 bases: TGTGCCAGCAGCGGTGGCTCTGGAAACACCATATATTTT. The chain carries TRBV12-3 or TRBV12-4 and TRBJ1-3; D unresolved. V lost 6 bases to trimming and J lost 0 bases, with 6 bases between them. The CDR3 loop spans 13 amino acids.

This clone was seen just once. V gene TRBV5-1 combines with J gene TRBJ2-2; the match to TRBD1 covers 8 bases. CDR1 and CDR2 (germline): SGHRS, YFSETQ. The CDR3 runs to 15 residues. With 5 bases clipped from V and 1 base from J, the junction kept 4 bases outside the gene matches. The chain's CDR3 is CASRDGTGNTGELFF. CDR3 sequence (DNA): TGCGCCAGCAGAGACGGGACAGGGAACACCGGGGAGCTGTTTTTT.

This sequence joins TRBV29-1 and TRBJ1-2; tentative D call: TRBD1 (6 bases). Trimming took 3 bases from V and 7 from J, leaving 15 bases between them. Germline V CDR1 and CDR2: SQVTM, ANQGSEA. This CDR3 comprises 13 residues. This CDR3 reads CSVDLTGTGGYTF. CDR3 bases: TGCAGCGTTGACCTGACAGGAACAGGTGGCTACACCTTC.

This sequence joins TRBV5-1 and TRBJ2-2, with D possibly TRBD2 on 6 matching bases. The V gene lost 3 bases and the J gene lost 0 bases, with 12 bases spanning the gap. The CDR3 has 16 amino acids. The germline V gene encodes CDR1 SGHRS and CDR2 YFSETQ. CDR3 nucleotide sequence: TGCGCCAGCAGCTGGATAGCGGTCACGAACACCGGGGAGCTGTTTTTT. Amino acids: CASSWIAVTNTGELFF.

The gene calls are TRBV7-6 and TRBJ1-2; 8 nucleotides align to TRBD1. The length of the CDR3 is 14 residues. V lost 1 base, J lost 6 bases, and 4 bases stayed unmatched. Germline V gene lookup returns CDR1 SGHVS and CDR2 FNYEAQ. CDR3 nucleotide sequence: TGTGCCAGCAGCTTAGTCGACAGGGGAAATGGCTACACCTTC. It is translated as CASSLVDRGNGYTF.

The chain carries TRBV5-1 and TRBJ2-7; 14 bases map to TRBD2. The CDR3 is 18 amino acids. V trimming: 4 bases; J trimming: 0 bases; junction bases outside the gene matches: 9. The germline V gene has CDR1 SGHRS and CDR2 YFSETQ. CDR3 nucleotides: TGCGCCAGCAGCATAATACCGACTAGCGGGGGGGTCTCCTACGAGCAGTACTTC. Protein sequence: CASSIIPTSGGVSYEQYF.

The gene calls are TRBV7-9 and TRBJ2-7; D ambiguous. Trimming left V 5 bases short and J 4 bases short, with 18 bases between. Germline CDR1 reads SEHNR; CDR2 reads FQNEAQ (reference sequence). This CDR3 comprises 15 residues. CDR3 coding DNA: TGTGCCAGCAGCCCCACAGCGTGGGGTGAGTACGAGCAGTACTTC. Protein product: CASSPTAWGEYEQYF.

This clone was seen a single time. This chain uses TRBV27 with TRBJ1-5; 10 bases align to TRBD1. This CDR3 region has 21 residues. J lost 8 bases, V lost 2 bases, and 24 bases had no gene match. CDR1 and CDR2 (germline): MNHEY, SMNVEV (reference sequence). The CDR3 coding sequence is TGTGCCAGCAGTTTAGTAGTGCTGGGCGACAGGGGGCGCGTTACGGTGGAGCCCCAGCATTTT. The encoded protein is CASSLVVLGDRGRVTVEPQHF.

The chain links TRBV6-5 to TRBJ2-7, with D perhaps matching TRBD1 (6 bases). V was clipped by 7 bases and J by 5 bases, with 21 bases between them. The CDR3 is 15 amino acids. Per germline, CDR1 MNHEY and CDR2 SVGAGI. The CDR3 DNA follows: TGTGCCAGCATTAGATTATTACAGGGCCCCGACGAGCAGTACTTC. It yields the protein CASIRLLQGPDEQYF.

The chain recombines TRBV9 with TRBJ1-1, with unresolved D. CDR1 SGDLS and CDR2 YYNGEE come from the germline V gene. CDR3 length equals 15 residues. Trimming removed 4 bases from V and 0 bases from J, with 13 bases in between. CDR3 sequence: CASSPPGRMNTEAFF. CDR3 in DNA: TGTGCCAGCAGCCCGCCCGGGCGGATGAACACTGAAGCTTTCTTT.

This chain links TRBV4-1 with TRBJ1-1; the D is unclear. From germline, CDR1 is MGHRA and CDR2 YSYEKL. The CDR3 has 14 amino acids. Deletions cut 0 bases from V and 1 base from J, with 6 bases between. CDR3 in amino acids: CASSQETRNTEAFF. The CDR3 bases are TGCGCCAGCAGCCAAGAAACGAGGAACACTGAAGCTTTCTTT.

The chain recombines TRBV19 with TRBJ2-7; D unclear. CDR1 LNHDA and CDR2 SQIVND come from the germline V gene (reference sequence). The CDR3 is 13 amino acids. The ends were cut back, 5 bases at V and 3 bases at J, with 11 bases in the middle. CDR3 in DNA: TGTGCCAGTAGTGTCAGGCGAGACTACGAGCAGTACTTC. This gives the protein CASSVRRDYEQYF.

CDR3 protein: CASSFIGGHRSNYGYTF. In DNA, the CDR3 is TGTGCCAGCAGCTTTATAGGCGGTCACAGGTCTAACTATGGCTACACCTTC. The gene calls are TRBV7-9 and TRBJ1-2, with TRBD1 as a possible D gene (5 bases). Per the germline V gene, CDR1 is SEHNR and CDR2 is FQNEAQ (reference sequence). CDR3 length: 17 residues. V gave up 3 bases and J gave up 0 bases, with 17 bases separating them.

This chain joins TRBV28 and TRBJ1-3, with D hard to call. Per germline, CDR1 MDHEN and CDR2 SYDVKM. The V end was cut by 1 base, the J end by 9 bases, with 13 bases between. This CDR3 contains 14 residues. This CDR3 reads CASSLYAARGTIYF. The DNA of the CDR3 is TGTGCCAGCAGTTTATATGCGGCCCGGGGCACCATATATTTT.